Following are 26 T cell receptor beta chains from one sample sequenced in a study of Ad26.COV2.S vaccination and SARS-CoV-2 variants. The method was immunoSEQ multiplex PCR; TCRdb's version includes in-frame clones alone and lacks a portion of them. The profile shows 380,000 or so clones, 75% to 90% of them singletons. The treatment: some 20 received Ad26.COV2.S at low or high dose, single or two shots; several received placebo; per-sample allocation not given. Following the first vaccine or placebo injection, samples were taken on day 63. The starting material was peripheral blood, obtained in a trial of Ad26.COV2.S vaccine versus placebo. These receptors were taken from a person aged 18-60 years who received the Ad26.COV2.S COVID-19 vaccine or a placebo.

The V gene is TRBV7-2, the J gene TRBJ2-1; D unresolved. Germline V gene data show CDR1 as SGHTA and CDR2 as FQGNSA. The CDR3 is 13 residues long. V lost 0 bases, J lost 6 bases, and 6 bases lay in between. CDR3 DNA: TGTGCCAGCAGCTTAGCGGGTCGCAATGAGCAGTTCTTC. The encoded protein is CASSLAGRNEQFF. Drawing the rest from reference TRBV7-2 and TRBJ2-1, the complete variable domain is GAGVSQSPSNKVTEKGKDVELRCDPISGHTALYWYRQSLGQGLEFLIYFQGNSAPDKSGLPSDRFSAERTGGSVSTLTIQRTQQEDSAVYLCASSLAGRNEQFFGPGTRLTVL.

The count of this clone is one. J is TRBJ1-5 and V is TRBV19; 10 bases are a match to TRBD1. Trimming at V came to 5 bases and at J to 7 bases, leaving 8 bases not matched to a gene. Germline V gene data show CDR1 as LNHDA and CDR2 as SQIVND (reference sequence). This CDR3 region has 15 residues. CDR3 coding DNA: TGTGCCAGTAGTTCCGGGACAGGGGTACGCCAGCCCCAGCATTTT. As protein: CASSSGTGVRQPQHF.

The chain has TRBV5-1 and TRBJ2-1; 10 bases are a match to TRBD2. V dropped 4 bases and J dropped 2; count of bases not matched to a gene: 6. This CDR3 is built from 16 residues. From germline, CDR1 is SGHRS and CDR2 YFSETQ. This CDR3 reads CASSVALAGAYNEQFF. DNA of the CDR3: TGCGCCAGCAGCGTCGCGCTAGCGGGGGCCTACAATGAGCAGTTCTTC.

This clone was seen only once. The rearrangement uses TRBV29-1 and TRBJ2-7; 12 bases fit TRBD1. The length of the CDR3 is 15 residues. V gave up 4 bases and J gave up 5 bases; unmatched junction bases: 9. Germline V gives CDR1 SQVTM, CDR2 ANQGSEA. The CDR3 DNA follows: TGCAGCGTTGGGGACAGGGGGCAAATCTACAACGAGCAGTACTTC. Protein product: CSVGDRGQIYNEQYF.

There are a few counts of this clone. The rearrangement uses TRBV9 and TRBJ1-1; no firm D call. V was shortened by 3 bases and J by 4 bases, with 7 bases between the two germline ends. Per the germline V gene, CDR1 is SGDLS and CDR2 is YYNGEE. The CDR3 loop spans 12 amino acids. This CDR3 reads CASSAGSTEAFF. CDR3 nucleotide sequence: TGTGCCAGCAGCGCCGGGAGCACTGAAGCTTTCTTT.

The V and J genes are TRBV3-1 (or the pseudogene TRBV3-2) and TRBJ2-5; TRBD2 matches at 9 bases. After removal of 4 bases from V and 7 bases from J, the junction contained 16 bases not matched to a gene. Germline-derived CDR1 and CDR2 are LGHDT and YNNKEL (reference sequence). CDR3 size: 17 residues. In DNA, the CDR3 is TGTGCCAGCAGCCCCCTGGGGCTAGCGGGGACCAAGGGGACCCAGTACTTC. As protein: CASSPLGLAGTKGTQYF.

V gene TRBV27 combines with J gene TRBJ1-1; D not certain. Germline lookup yields CDR1 MNHEY and CDR2 SMNVEV (reference sequence). CDR3 length equals 13 residues. The germline V and J ends were trimmed by 8 bases and 6 bases, with 16 bases remaining between them. CDR3 nucleotides: TGTGCCAGCTCATCAGGACCTAACGCTGAAGCTTTCTTT. This sequence encodes CASSSGPNAEAFF.

The rearrangement links TRBV19 to TRBJ1-1, with 10 bases identical to TRBD1. Germline V gives CDR1 LNHDA, CDR2 SQIVND (reference sequence). The CDR3 totals 15 residues. V gave up 5 bases and J gave up 8 bases; unmatched junction bases: 11. The CDR3 coding sequence is TGTGCCAGTAGTCCCTCCTGGGACAGGGGTTTGGAAGCTTTCTTT. As protein: CASSPSWDRGLEAFF.

The chain carries TRBV3-1 (or the pseudogene TRBV3-2) and TRBJ1-3; no firm D call. CDR1 and CDR2 from the germline V gene are LGHDT and YNNKEL (reference sequence). The CDR3 has 13 residues. V was shortened by 6 bases and J by 4 bases, with 10 bases between the two germline ends. DNA of the CDR3: TGTGCCAGCAGGACGGAGGGAGGAAACACCATATATTTT. It encodes CASRTEGGNTIYF.

This clone was seen at least ten times. The CDR3 is CASSQSTEGTQYF. The CDR3 coding sequence is TGCGCCAGCAGCCAAAGCACGGAGGGGACGCAGTATTTT. The V call is TRBV4-3, the J call TRBJ2-3, with a possible D match to TRBD2 (6 bases). The CDR3 extends over 13 amino acids. The ends were cut back, 2 bases at V and 9 bases at J, with 12 bases in the middle. Germline loops: CDR1 LGHNA, CDR2 YSLEER.

The J gene is TRBJ2-7, the V gene TRBV5-6; D is unclear. The CDR3 spans 14 residues. The V gene lost 0 bases and the J gene lost 2 bases, with 9 bases spanning the gap. Germline lookup yields CDR1 SGHDT and CDR2 YYEEEE. The CDR3 region has the DNA TGTGCCAGCAGCTTGGCCTACGGTCCCTACGAGCAGTACTTC. Translated: CASSLAYGPYEQYF. The complete variable domain, with remaining parts taken from reference TRBV5-6 and TRBJ2-7, reads DAGVTQSPTHLIKTRGQQVTLRCSPKSGHDTVSWYQQALGQGPQFIFQYYEEEERQRGNFPDRFSGHQFPNYSSELNVNALLLGDSALYLCASSLAYGPYEQYFGPGTRLTVT.

The rearrangement links TRBV28 to TRBJ2-7; TRBD1 agrees at 11 bases. The CDR3 length is 14 residues. Trimming removed 8 bases from V and 4 bases from J; junction bases left unmatched: 7. Germline CDR1 is MDHEN and CDR2 is SYDVKM. Here the CDR3 DNA reads TGTGCCAGCTATCGGACAGGGGGCGCATACGAGCAGTACTTC. It codes for CASYRTGGAYEQYF. Full variable domain (outside the CDR3, taken from reference TRBV28 and TRBJ2-7): DVKVTQSSRYLVKRTGEKVFLECVQDMDHENMFWYRQDPGLGLRLIYFSYDVKMKEKGDIPEGYSVSREKKERFSLILESASTNQTSMYLCASYRTGGAYEQYFGPGTRLTVT.

J is TRBJ2-6 and V is TRBV5-1; D gene unclear. The V and J ends lost 1 base and 0 bases respectively, with 8 bases between them. CDR1 is SGHRS and CDR2 is YFSETQ in the germline V gene. There are 16 residues in the CDR3. The CDR3 DNA sequence: TGCGCCAGCAGCTTGAGCTATTTCTCTGGGGCCAACGTCCTGACTTTC. Its translation: CASSLSYFSGANVLTF.

For this clone: Sequence at one end of the junction differs from germline and may be a read error. The chain is built from TRBV25-1 and TRBJ2-7; D unclear. CDR1 is MGHDK, CDR2 SYGVNS, per germline. CDR3 size: 15 residues. The CDR3 DNA is TGTGCCAGCAGCGGTCTGGGGTACCCCTCCCACGAGCAGTACTTC. Its translation is CASSGLGYPSHEQYF.

The rearrangement joins TRBV19 to TRBJ2-7; 8 positions match TRBD1. Germline V gives CDR1 LNHDA, CDR2 SQIVND (reference sequence). The CDR3 totals 14 residues. Germline trimming cut 5 bases from V and 3 bases from J; bases unmatched to any gene: 6. This CDR3 is CASSSRTGLYEQYF. The CDR3 DNA reads as TGTGCCAGTAGTTCCCGGACAGGGCTCTACGAGCAGTACTTC.

The rearrangement links TRBV10-3 to TRBJ2-3, with D maybe TRBD2 (6 bases). V shed 4 bases and J shed 0 bases, with 8 bases lying between them. In germline, CDR1 is ENHRY, CDR2 SYGVKD. This CDR3 region has 14 residues. CDR3 residues: CAISGTISTDTQYF. CDR3 DNA: TGTGCCATCAGTGGGACTATAAGCACAGATACGCAGTATTTT.

The chain employs TRBV5-6 and TRBJ2-3; D remains unclear. CDR3 length: 13 amino acids. The germline gives CDR1 SGHDT, CDR2 YYEEEE. The ends were cut back, 2 bases at V and 4 bases at J, with 8 bases in the middle. Written as DNA, the CDR3 is TGTGCCAGCAGCTTACACCCAGCAGATACGCAGTATTTT. Its protein product is CASSLHPADTQYF.

This clone appeared a few times. This chain links TRBV11-2 with TRBJ1-1; the D gene is possibly TRBD1 (6 bases). The CDR3 length is 14 residues. CDR1 and CDR2 (germline): SGHAT, FQNNGV. V lost 7 bases to trimming and J lost 0 bases, with 12 bases between them. The CDR3 bases are TGTGCCAGCAATACCAGGGGCATGAACACTGAAGCTTTCTTT. Translation gives CASNTRGMNTEAFF.

The chain joins TRBV11-3 to TRBJ2-3, with 8 bases lining up with TRBD1. The CDR3 spans 15 residues. V dropped 4 bases and J dropped 3; count of bases not matched to a gene: 6. The germline V gene encodes CDR1 SGHNT and CDR2 YENEEA. The CDR3 loop is CASSYRGFSTDTQYF. CDR3 coding DNA: TGTGCCAGCAGCTACAGGGGGTTTAGTACAGATACGCAGTATTTT.

The rearrangement links TRBV7-8 to TRBJ1-5; the match to TRBD1 covers 8 bases. The CDR3 contains 15 residues. V was pared by 2 bases and J by 6 bases, with 6 bases of the junction left unmatched. Per the germline V gene, CDR1 is SGHVS and CDR2 is FQNEAQ. CDR3 region: CASSLLQGAGQPQHF. CDR3 DNA: TGTGCCAGCAGCTTACTCCAGGGGGCAGGTCAGCCCCAGCATTTT.

The rearrangement joins TRBV6-2 or TRBV6-3 to TRBJ2-5; D gene ambiguous. The CDR3 length is 13 residues. V was clipped by 5 bases and J by 1 base, with 8 bases between them. Germline V gene data show CDR1 as MNHEY and CDR2 as SVGEGT. The CDR3, as DNA: TGTGCCAGCAGTGCATCGGGCCAAGAGACCCAGTACTTC. The encoded protein is CASSASGQETQYF.

The chain carries TRBV4-3 and TRBJ2-7; D may correspond to TRBD1 or TRBD2 (6 bases each). The V end lost 4 bases, the J end lost 4 bases, and 14 bases lay between the germline ends. Looked up from germline, CDR1 is LGHNA and CDR2 is YSLEER. CDR3 size: 14 residues. The DNA of the CDR3 is TGCGCCAGCAGCCTGCAAGGGGGGTCATACGAGCAGTACTTC. Its protein product is CASSLQGGSYEQYF.

In the case of this clone: The sample carries other DNA sequences with the same CDR3. The rearrangement links TRBV9 to TRBJ1-1; D is unclear. Germline V gene sequence: CDR1 SGDLS, CDR2 YYNGEE. V lost 0 bases and J lost 1, with 4 bases in between. The CDR3 runs 13 residues. The CDR3 nucleotides are TGTGCCAGCAGCGTAGCCCAGAACACTGAAGCTTTCTTT. It encodes CASSVAQNTEAFF.

This clone has more than one count but fewer than ten. This chain uses TRBV21-1 with TRBJ2-7; the table's D gene call, TRBD2, was not cross checked with the DNA. TRBV21-1 is a known pseudogene. The CDR3 is 16 residues long. The CDR3, as DNA: TGTGCCAGCAGCAACCCGGGACTAGCGGCCACCTACGAGCAGTACTTC. This sequence encodes CASSNPGLAATYEQYF.

This clone was recorded once. This rearrangement joins TRBV7-9 to TRBJ1-6; the D gene is possibly TRBD1 (5 bases). V lost 5 bases and J 8 bases, leaving 16 bases between the germline ends. CDR3 length: 15 amino acids. Germline loops: CDR1 SEHNR, CDR2 FQNEAQ (reference sequence). CDR3 DNA sequence: TGTGCCAGCAGCCCTATACTAGGGGCGGATTCACCCCTCCACTTT. It translates to CASSPILGADSPLHF.

The genes are TRBV29-1 and TRBJ1-2; possibly TRBD1 for D (5 bases). This CDR3 comprises 15 residues. In germline, CDR1 is SQVTM, CDR2 ANQGSEA. Trimming shortened V by 3 bases and J by 3 bases, and 17 bases separated the two germline ends. The DNA of the CDR3 is TGCAGCGTTGACCCCGGACAAAAAGGGTACTATGGCTACACCTTC. The encoded protein is CSVDPGQKGYYGYTF. Using reference TRBV29-1 and TRBJ1-2 for the parts outside the CDR3, the full variable domain is SAVISQKPSRDICQRGTSLTIQCQVDSQVTMMFWYRQQPGQSLTLIATANQGSEATYESGFVIDKFPISRPNLTFSTLTVSNMSPEDSSIYLCSVDPGQKGYYGYTFGSGTRLTVV.